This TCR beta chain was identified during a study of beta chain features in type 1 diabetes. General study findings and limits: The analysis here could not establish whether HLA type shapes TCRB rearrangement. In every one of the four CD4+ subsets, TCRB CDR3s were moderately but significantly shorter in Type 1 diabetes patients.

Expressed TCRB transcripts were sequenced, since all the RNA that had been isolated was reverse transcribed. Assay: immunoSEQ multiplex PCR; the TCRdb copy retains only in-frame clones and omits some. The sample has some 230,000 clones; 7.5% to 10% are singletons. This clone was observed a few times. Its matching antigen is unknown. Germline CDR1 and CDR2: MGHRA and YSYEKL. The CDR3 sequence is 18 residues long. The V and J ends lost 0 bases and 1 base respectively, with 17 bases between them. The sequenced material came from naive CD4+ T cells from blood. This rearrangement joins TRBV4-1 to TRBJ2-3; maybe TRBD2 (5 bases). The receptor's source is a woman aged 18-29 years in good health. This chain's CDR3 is CASSQDGGGDRGTDTQYF. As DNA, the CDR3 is TGCGCCAGCAGCCAAGATGGAGGCGGCGATAGAGGCACAGATACGCAGTATTTT.